This TCR beta chain was recorded in a study of technical replicates of blood from a few donors. Clones were read by immunoSEQ multiplex PCR, and TCRdb kept only the in-frame ones, dropping some. The sample has approximately 74,000 clones, about 98% seen once. Trimming took off 8 bases at V and 4 bases at J, with 18 bases between the two ends. In germline, CDR1 is MNHEY, CDR2 SVGAGI. The CDR3 totals 15 residues. The chain uses TRBV6-5 and TRBJ1-3, with D hard to call. The source of this sequence is a human donor in good health. Sequencing was performed on T cells isolated from PBMCs. The CDR3 reads CASCSSGTGGNTIYF. The CDR3 nucleotides read TGTGCCAGCTGTTCGTCGGGAACGGGGGGAAACACCATATATTTT.